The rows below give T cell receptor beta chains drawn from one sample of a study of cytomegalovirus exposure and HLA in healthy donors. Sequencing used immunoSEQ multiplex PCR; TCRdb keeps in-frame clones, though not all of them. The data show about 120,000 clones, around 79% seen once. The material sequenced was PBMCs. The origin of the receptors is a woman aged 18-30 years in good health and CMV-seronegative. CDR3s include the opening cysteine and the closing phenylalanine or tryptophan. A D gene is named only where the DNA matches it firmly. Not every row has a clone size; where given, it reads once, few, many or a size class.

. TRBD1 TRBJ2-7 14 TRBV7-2 CASSLVAGGDEQYF TGTGCCAGCAGCTTAGTAGCAGGGGGCGACGAGCAGTACTTC
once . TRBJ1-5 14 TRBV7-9 CASSSSGGAEPQHF TGTGCCAGCAGCTCATCCGGCGGGGCGGAGCCCCAGCATTTT
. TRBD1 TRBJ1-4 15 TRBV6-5 CASSSGTGGREKLFF TGTGCCAGCAGTTCCGGGACAGGGGGCAGAGAAAAACTGTTTTTT
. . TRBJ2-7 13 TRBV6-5 CASSSGHPYEQYF TGTGCCAGCAGTTCTGGACACCCCTACGAGCAGTACTTC
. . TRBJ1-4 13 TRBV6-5 CASSYDSNEKLFF TGTGCCAGCAGTTATGACAGTAATGAAAAACTGTTTTTT
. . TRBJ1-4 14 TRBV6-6 CASSPTSWLEKLFF TGTGCCAGCAGTCCCACATCGTGGCTTGAAAAACTGTTTTTT
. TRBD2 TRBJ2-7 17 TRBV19 CASSTGLASMGPYEQYF TGTGCCAGTAGTACGGGACTAGCGTCGATGGGGCCGTACGAGCAGTACTTC
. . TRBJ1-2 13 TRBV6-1 CARGGVSNYGYTF TGTGCCAGAGGGGGGGTTTCCAACTATGGCTACACCTTC
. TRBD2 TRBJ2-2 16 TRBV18 CASSPAGGAEHGELFF TGTGCCAGCTCACCCGCGGGGGGCGCGGAACACGGGGAGCTGTTTTTT
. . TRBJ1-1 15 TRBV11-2 CASSHTGTKGTEAFF TGTGCCAGCAGCCATACAGGAACGAAGGGCACTGAAGCTTTCTTT
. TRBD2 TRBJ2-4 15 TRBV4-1 CASSSSGSAKNSQYF TGCGCCAGCAGCTCTAGCGGCTCAGCCAAAAACAGTCAGTACTTC
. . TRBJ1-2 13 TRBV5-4 CASSLAGLGGYTF TGTGCCAGCAGCTTGGCAGGTTTGGGTGGCTACACCTTC
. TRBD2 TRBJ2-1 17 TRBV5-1 CASSPSKGTSGYNEQFF TGCGCCAGCAGCCCGAGTAAAGGGACTAGCGGATACAATGAGCAGTTCTTC
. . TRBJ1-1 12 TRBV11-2 CASHGEGTEAFF TGTGCCAGCCACGGGGAGGGCACTGAAGCTTTCTTT
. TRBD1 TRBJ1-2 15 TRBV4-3 CASSQELRDREGYTF TGCGCCAGCAGCCAAGAACTCCGGGACAGGGAAGGCTACACCTTC
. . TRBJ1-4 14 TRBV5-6 CASSLKGGPGKLFF TGTGCCAGCAGCTTGAAAGGGGGTCCGGGGAAACTGTTTTTT
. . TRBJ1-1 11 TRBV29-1 CSVRGMLEAFF TGCAGCGTGAGGGGGATGCTTGAAGCTTTCTTT
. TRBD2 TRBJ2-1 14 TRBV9 CASSLPGGGNEQFF TGTGCCAGCAGCTTACCCGGCGGGGGGAATGAGCAGTTCTTC
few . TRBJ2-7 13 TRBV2 CASSGLPRGEQYF TGTGCCAGCAGTGGTCTCCCCCGCGGAGAGCAGTACTTC
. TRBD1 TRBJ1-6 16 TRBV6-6 CASLQGGSSYNSPLHF TGTGCCAGCCTCCAGGGGGGCAGCTCCTATAATTCACCCCTCCACTTT
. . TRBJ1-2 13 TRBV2 CASSERQLYGYTF TGTGCCAGCAGTGAGAGACAGCTCTATGGCTACACCTTC
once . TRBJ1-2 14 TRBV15 CATSRGASVDGYTF TGTGCCACCAGCAGAGGGGCGTCAGTCGATGGCTACACCTTC
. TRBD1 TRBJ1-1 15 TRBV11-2 CASSPWTGGNTEAFF TGTGCCAGCAGCCCTTGGACAGGGGGAAACACTGAAGCTTTCTTT
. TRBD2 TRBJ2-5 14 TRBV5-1 CASSPLAGEETQYF TGCGCCAGCAGCCCTCTAGCGGGGGAAGAGACCCAGTACTTC
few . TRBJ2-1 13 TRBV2 CASNQRGGDEQFF TGTGCCAGCAATCAAAGGGGTGGGGATGAGCAGTTCTTC
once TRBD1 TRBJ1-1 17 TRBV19 CASSIVGTGGPAPEAFF TGTGCCAGTAGTATAGTTGGGACAGGGGGTCCCGCTCCTGAAGCTTTCTTT
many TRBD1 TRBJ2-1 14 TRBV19 CASETGSSYNEQFF TGTGCCAGCGAGACAGGGAGCTCCTACAATGAGCAGTTCTTC
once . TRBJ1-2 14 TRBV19 CASSIGGQARGYTF TGTGCCAGTAGTATAGGCGGGCAGGCTCGGGGCTACACCTTC
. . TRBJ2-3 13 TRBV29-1 CSVLVILRNTQYF TGCAGCGTATTAGTGATCTTGCGAAATACGCAGTATTTT
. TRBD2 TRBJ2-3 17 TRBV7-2 CASSLYSGTSRADTQYF TGTGCCAGCAGCCTCTACTCCGGGACTAGCAGGGCAGATACGCAGTATTTT
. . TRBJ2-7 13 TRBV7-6 CASSAGGVQEQYF TGTGCCAGCAGCGCGGGCGGCGTTCAGGAGCAGTACTTC
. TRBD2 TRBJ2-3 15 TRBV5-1 CASSSGGTSTDTQYF TGCGCCAGCAGCTCCGGGGGGACTAGCACAGATACGCAGTATTTT
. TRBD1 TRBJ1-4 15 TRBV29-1 CSVGPGQGSHEKLFF TGCAGCGTTGGGCCGGGACAGGGTTCCCATGAAAAACTGTTTTTT
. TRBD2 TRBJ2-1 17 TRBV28 CASSSGEGLAGYNEQFF TGTGCCAGCAGTTCCGGCGAAGGACTAGCGGGCTACAATGAGCAGTTCTTC
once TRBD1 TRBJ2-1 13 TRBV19 CASGQGLRNEQFF TGTGCCAGTGGACAGGGGTTGAGGAATGAGCAGTTCTTC